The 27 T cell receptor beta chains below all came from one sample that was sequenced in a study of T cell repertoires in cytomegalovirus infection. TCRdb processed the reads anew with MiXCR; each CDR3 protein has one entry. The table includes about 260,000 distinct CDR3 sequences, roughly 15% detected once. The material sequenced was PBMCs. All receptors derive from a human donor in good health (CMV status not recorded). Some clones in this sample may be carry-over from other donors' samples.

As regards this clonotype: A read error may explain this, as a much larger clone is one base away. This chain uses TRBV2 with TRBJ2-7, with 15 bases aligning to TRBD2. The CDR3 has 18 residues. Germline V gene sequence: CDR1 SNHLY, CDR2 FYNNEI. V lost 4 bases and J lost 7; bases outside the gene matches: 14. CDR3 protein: CASSAKRTSGGAKGEQYF. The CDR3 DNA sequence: TGTGCCAGCAGTGCAAAGAGGACTAGCGGGGGGGCCAAGGGGGAGCAGTACTTC. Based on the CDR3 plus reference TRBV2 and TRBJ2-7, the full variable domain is EPEVTQTPSHQVTQMGQEVILRCVPISNHLYFYWYRQILGQKVEFLVSFYNNEISEKSEIFDDQFSVERPDGSNFTLKIRSTKLEDSAMYFCASSAKRTSGGAKGEQYFGPGTRLTVT.

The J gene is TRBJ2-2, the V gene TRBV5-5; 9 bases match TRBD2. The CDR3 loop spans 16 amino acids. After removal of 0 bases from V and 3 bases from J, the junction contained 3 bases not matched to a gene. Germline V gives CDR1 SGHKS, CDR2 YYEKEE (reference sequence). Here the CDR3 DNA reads TGTGCCAGCAGCTTGGTAGCGGGAGAATACACCGGGGAGCTGTTTTTT. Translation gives CASSLVAGEYTGELFF.

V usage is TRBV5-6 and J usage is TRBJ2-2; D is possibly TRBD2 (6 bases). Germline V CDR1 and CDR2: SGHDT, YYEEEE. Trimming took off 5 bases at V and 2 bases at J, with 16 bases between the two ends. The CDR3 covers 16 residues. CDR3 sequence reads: CASSSAWDSNTGELFF. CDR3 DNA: TGTGCCAGCAGTTCCGCATGGGACTCCAACACCGGGGAGCTGTTTTTT.

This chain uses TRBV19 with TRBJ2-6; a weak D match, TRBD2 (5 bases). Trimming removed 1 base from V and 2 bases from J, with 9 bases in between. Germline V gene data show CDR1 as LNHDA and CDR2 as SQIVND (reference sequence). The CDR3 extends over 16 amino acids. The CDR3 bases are TGTGCCAGTAGTATAGGGGTGACTACTGGGGCCAACGTCCTGACTTTC. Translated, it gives CASSIGVTTGANVLTF.

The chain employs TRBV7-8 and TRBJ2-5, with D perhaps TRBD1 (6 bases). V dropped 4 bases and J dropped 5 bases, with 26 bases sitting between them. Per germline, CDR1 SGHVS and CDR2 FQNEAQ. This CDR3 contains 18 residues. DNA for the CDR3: TGTGCCAGCAGCTCCCAGCCGGTACAGGGTTTGATGGGGGAGACCCAGTACTTC. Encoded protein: CASSSQPVQGLMGETQYF.

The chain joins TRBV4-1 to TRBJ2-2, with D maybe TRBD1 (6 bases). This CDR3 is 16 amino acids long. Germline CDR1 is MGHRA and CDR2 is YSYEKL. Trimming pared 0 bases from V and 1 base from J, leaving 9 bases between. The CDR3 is CASSQDRGMNTGELFF. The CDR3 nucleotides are TGCGCCAGCAGCCAAGATAGGGGGATGAACACCGGGGAGCTGTTTTTT.

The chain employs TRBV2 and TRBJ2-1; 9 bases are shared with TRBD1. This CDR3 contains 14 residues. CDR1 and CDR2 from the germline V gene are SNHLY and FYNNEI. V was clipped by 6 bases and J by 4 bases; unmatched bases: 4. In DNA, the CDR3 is TGTGCCAGCAGGTTCGACAGGGGGTACAATGAGCAGTTCTTC. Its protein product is CASRFDRGYNEQFF.

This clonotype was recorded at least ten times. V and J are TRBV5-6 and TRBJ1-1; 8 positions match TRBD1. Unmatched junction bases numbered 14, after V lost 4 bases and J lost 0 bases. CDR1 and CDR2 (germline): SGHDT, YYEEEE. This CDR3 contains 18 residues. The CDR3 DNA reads TGTGCCAGCAGCCTTCGGAGGACAGGGACCCTCATGAACACTGAAGCTTTCTTT. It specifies CASSLRRTGTLMNTEAFF.

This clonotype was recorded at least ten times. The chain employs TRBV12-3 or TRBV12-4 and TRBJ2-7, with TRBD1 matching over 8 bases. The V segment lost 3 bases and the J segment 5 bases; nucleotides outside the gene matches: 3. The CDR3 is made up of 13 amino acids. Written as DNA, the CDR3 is TGTGCCAGCAGTTTTTCAGGGGGCCACGAGCAGTACTTC. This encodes CASSFSGGHEQYF.

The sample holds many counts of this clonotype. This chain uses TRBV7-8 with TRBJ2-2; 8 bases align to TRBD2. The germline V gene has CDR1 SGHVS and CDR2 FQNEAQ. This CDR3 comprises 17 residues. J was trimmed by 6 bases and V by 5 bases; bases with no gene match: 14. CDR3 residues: CASSIRMGLVLAGELFF. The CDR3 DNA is TGTGCCAGCAGCATAAGAATGGGACTAGTGTTGGCCGGGGAGCTGTTTTTT.

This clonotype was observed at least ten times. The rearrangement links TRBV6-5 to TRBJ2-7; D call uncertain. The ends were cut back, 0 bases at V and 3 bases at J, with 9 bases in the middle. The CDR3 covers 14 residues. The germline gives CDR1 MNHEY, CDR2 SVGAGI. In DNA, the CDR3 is TGTGCCAGCAGTTACTCCCGGACGGTCTACGAGCAGTACTTC. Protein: CASSYSRTVYEQYF.

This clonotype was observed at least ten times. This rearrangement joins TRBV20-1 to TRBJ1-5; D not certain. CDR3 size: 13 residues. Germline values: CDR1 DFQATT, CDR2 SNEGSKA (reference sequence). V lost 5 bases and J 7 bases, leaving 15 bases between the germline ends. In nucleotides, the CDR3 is TGCAGTGCTCAGAGGACTTACCAGCAGCCCCAGCATTTT. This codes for CSAQRTYQQPQHF.

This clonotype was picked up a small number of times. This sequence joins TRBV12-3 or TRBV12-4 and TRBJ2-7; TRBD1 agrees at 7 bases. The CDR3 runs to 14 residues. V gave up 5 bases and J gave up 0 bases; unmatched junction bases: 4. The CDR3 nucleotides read TGTGCCAGCAGTGCACAGGGGCACTCCTACGAGCAGTACTTC. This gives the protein CASSAQGHSYEQYF.

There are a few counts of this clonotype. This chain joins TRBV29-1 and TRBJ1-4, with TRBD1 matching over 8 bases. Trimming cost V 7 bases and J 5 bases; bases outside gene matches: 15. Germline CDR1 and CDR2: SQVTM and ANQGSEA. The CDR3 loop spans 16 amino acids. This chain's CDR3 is CSANGVPGQANEKLFF. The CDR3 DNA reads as TGCAGCGCAAACGGTGTGCCGGGACAGGCGAATGAAAAACTGTTTTTT.

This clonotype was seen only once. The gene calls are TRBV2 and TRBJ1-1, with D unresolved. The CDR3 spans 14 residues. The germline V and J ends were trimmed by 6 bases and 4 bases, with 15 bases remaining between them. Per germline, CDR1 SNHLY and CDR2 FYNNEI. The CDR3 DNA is TGTGCCAGCAGGGAGGACGAAGGTGGCACTGAAGCTTTCTTT. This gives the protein CASREDEGGTEAFF. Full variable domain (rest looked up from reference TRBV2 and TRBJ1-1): EPEVTQTPSHQVTQMGQEVILRCVPISNHLYFYWYRQILGQKVEFLVSFYNNEISEKSEIFDDQFSVERPDGSNFTLKIRSTKLEDSAMYFCASREDEGGTEAFFGQGTRLTVV.

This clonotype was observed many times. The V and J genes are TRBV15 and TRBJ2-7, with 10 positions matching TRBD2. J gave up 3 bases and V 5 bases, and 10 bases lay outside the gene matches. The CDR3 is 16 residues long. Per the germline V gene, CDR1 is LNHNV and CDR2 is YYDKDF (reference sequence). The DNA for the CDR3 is TGTGCCACCAGCTCCCAGCTTCTAGCGGGAGTCTACGAGCAGTACTTC. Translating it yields CATSSQLLAGVYEQYF.

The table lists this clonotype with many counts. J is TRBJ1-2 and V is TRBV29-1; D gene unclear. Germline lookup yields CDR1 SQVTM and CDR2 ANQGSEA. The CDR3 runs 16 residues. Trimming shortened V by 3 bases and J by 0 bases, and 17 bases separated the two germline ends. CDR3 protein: CSVDRLRQGANYGYTF. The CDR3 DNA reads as TGCAGCGTTGACCGACTACGACAAGGAGCTAACTATGGCTACACCTTC.

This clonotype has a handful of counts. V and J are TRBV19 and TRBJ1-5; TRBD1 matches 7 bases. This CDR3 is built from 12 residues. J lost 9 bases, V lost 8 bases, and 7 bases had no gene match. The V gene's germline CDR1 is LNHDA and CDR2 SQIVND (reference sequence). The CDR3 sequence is CASVGQVPPQHF. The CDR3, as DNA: TGTGCCAGTGTTGGACAGGTCCCGCCCCAGCATTTT. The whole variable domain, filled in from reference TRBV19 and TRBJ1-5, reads DGGITQSPKYLFRKEGQNVTLSCEQNLNHDAMYWYRQDPGQGLRLIYYSQIVNDFQKGDIAEGYSVSREKKESFPLTVTSAQKNPTAFYLCASVGQVPPQHFGDGTRLSIL.

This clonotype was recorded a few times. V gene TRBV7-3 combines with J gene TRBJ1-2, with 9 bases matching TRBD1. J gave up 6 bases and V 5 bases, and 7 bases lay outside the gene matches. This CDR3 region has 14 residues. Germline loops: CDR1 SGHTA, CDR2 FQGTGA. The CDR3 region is CASSIPGTGNGYTF. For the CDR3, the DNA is TGTGCCAGCAGCATTCCCGGGACAGGGAATGGCTACACCTTC.

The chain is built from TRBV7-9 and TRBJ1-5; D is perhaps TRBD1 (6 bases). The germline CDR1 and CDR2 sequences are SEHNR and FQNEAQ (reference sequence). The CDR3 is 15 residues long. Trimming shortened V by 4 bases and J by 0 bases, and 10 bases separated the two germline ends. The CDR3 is CASSSGTLSNQPQHF. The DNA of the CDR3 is TGTGCCAGCAGCTCCGGGACACTTAGCAATCAGCCCCAGCATTTT.

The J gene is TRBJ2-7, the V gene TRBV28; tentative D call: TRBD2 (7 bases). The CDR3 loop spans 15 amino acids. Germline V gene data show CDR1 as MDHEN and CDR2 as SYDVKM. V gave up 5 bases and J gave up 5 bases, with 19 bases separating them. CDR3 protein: CASSRQDLAGDEQYF. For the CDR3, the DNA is TGTGCCAGCAGTCGACAGGACCTCGCGGGGGACGAGCAGTACTTC.

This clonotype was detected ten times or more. DNA for the CDR3: TGTGCCAGCAGCTTTCAGATCACCTACGAGCAGTACTTC. This codes for CASSFQITYEQYF. The V and J genes are TRBV7-2 and TRBJ2-7; the D is unclear. CDR1 and CDR2 (germline): SGHTA, FQGNSA. The CDR3 extends over 13 amino acids. Trimming stripped 3 bases from V and 2 bases from J, with 8 bases between.

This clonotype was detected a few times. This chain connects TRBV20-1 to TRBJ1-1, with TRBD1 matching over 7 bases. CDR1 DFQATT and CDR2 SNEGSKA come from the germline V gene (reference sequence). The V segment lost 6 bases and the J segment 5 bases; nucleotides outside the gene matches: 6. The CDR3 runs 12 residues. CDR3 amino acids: CSANPTGTEAFF. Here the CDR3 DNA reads TGCAGTGCGAATCCGACAGGGACTGAAGCTTTCTTT.

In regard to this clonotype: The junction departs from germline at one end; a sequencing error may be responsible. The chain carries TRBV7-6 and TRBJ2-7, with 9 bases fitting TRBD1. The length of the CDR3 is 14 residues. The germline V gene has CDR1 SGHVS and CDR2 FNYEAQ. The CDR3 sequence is CASSLGGQGSLQYF. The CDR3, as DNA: TGTGCTAGCAGCTTAGGGGGACAGGGTTCTCTGCAGTACTTC. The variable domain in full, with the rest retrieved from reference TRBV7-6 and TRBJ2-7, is GAGVSQSPRYKVTKRGQDVALRCDPISGHVSLYWYRQALGQGPEFLTYFNYEAQQDKSGLPNDRFSAERPEGSISTLTIQRTEQRDSAMYRCASSLGGQGSLQYFGPGTRLTVT.

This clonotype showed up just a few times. CDR3 in amino acids: CATSGTGPESYEQYF. The CDR3 DNA sequence: TGTGCCACCAGCGGGACGGGACCCGAATCCTACGAGCAGTACTTC. The V gene is TRBV15, the J gene TRBJ2-7, with D perhaps TRBD1 or TRBD2 (5 bases each). Germline V gives CDR1 LNHNV, CDR2 YYDKDF (reference sequence). This CDR3 region has 15 residues. V lost 5 bases and J 1 base, leaving 15 bases between the germline ends.

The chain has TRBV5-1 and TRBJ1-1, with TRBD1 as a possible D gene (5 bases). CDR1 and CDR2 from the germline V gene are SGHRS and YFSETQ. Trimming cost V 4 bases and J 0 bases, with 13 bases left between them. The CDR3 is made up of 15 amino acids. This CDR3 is CASSPGHYLNTEAFF. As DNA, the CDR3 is TGCGCCAGCAGCCCGGGGCATTACCTGAACACTGAAGCTTTCTTT.

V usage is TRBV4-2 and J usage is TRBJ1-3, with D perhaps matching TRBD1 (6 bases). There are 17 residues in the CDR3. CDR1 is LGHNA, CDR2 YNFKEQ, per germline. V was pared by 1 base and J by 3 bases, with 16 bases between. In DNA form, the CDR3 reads TGTGCCAGCAGCCAAGGGAACAGGGACAAGGATGGAAACACCATATATTTT. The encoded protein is CASSQGNRDKDGNTIYF.